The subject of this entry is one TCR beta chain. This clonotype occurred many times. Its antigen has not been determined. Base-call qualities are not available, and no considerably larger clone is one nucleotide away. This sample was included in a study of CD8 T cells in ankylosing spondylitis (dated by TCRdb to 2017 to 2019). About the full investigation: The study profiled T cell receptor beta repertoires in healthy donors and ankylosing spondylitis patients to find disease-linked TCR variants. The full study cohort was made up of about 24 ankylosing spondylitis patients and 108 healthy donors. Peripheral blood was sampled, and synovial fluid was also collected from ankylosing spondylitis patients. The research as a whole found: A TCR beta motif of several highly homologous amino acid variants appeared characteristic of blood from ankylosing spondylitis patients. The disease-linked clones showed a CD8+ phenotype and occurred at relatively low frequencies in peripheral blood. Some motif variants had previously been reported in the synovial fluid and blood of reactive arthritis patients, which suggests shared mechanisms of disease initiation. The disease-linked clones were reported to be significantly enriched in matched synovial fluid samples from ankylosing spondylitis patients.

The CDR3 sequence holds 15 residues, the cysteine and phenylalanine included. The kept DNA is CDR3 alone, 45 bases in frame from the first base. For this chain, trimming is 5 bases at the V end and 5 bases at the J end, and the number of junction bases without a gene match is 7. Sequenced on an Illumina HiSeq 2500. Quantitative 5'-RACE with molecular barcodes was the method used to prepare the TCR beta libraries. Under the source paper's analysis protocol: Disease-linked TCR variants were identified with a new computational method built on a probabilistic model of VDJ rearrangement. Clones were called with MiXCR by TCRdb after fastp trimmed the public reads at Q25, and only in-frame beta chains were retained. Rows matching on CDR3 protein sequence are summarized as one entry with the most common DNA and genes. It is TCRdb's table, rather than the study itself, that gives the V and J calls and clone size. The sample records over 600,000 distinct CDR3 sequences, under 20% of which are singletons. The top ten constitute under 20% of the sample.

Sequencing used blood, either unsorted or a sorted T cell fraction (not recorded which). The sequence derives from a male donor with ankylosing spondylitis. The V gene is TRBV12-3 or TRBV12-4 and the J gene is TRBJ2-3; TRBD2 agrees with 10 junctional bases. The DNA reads TGTGCCAGCAGTACCGGGACTAGCGCTGAAGATACGCAGTATTTT. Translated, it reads CASSTGTSAEDTQYF.